One and the same sample provided the 3 T cell receptor beta chains below, sequenced in a study of blood T cell repertoires in COVID-19. The table came from immunoSEQ multiplex PCR; TCRdb's copy has only in-frame clones and leaves some out. The sample lists around 50,000 clones, about nine tenths occurring once. Source material: peripheral blood. All receptors derive from a man between 60 and 70 years old with active or convalescent COVID-19.

This clone was picked up a small number of times. The CDR3 nucleotides are TGTGCCTGGAGGCAAGAACAAGTGCTGTTTTTT. This codes for CAWRQEQVLFF. V and J are TRBV30 and TRBJ2-2; D unclear. The CDR3 loop spans 11 amino acids. Germline CDR1 and CDR2: GTSNPN and SVGIG (reference sequence). V lost 3 bases and J lost 13, with 12 bases in between. The complete variable domain, with remaining parts taken from reference TRBV30 and TRBJ2-2, reads SQTIHQWPATLVQPVGSPLSLECTVEGTSNPNLYWYRQAAGRGLQLLFYSVGIGQISSEVPQNLSASRPQDRQFILSSKKLLLSDSGFYLCAWRQEQVLFFGEGSRLTVL.

In its sample, this clone was seen once. The gene calls are TRBV3-1 (or the pseudogene TRBV3-2) and TRBJ2-7, with 9 bases aligning to TRBD2. CDR3 length: 15 amino acids. With V trimmed by 5 bases and J by 4 bases, 9 bases remained unmatched. The germline V gene encodes CDR1 LGHDT and CDR2 YNNKEL (reference sequence). The CDR3 here is CASSSLAGKVYEQYF. As DNA, the CDR3 is TGTGCCAGCAGCTCCCTAGCGGGGAAGGTTTACGAGCAGTACTTC.

This chain uses TRBV28 with TRBJ1-2; D not resolved. From germline, CDR1 is MDHEN and CDR2 SYDVKM. V was cut by 2 bases and J by 5 bases, with 6 bases left in between. The CDR3 is 12 amino acids. This CDR3 is CASSLSRYGYTF. CDR3 in DNA: TGTGCCAGCAGTTTAAGTAGATATGGCTACACCTTC.